This TCR beta chain came from a study of CD8+ T cells in alopecia areata. Germline V gives CDR1 SGHRS, CDR2 YFSETQ. This CDR3 is 13 amino acids long. Trimming shortened V by 6 bases and J by 1 base, and 10 bases separated the two germline ends. Sequencing used cDNA as its template, made by extracting RNA and reverse transcribing it. Only in-frame clones appear in the TCRdb table, and some are missing; sequencing was by immunoSEQ multiplex PCR. The sample shows about 150,000 clones, roughly 44% of them seen only once. This clone occurred a few times. The chain combines TRBV5-1 with TRBJ1-1; D is uncertain. The sequence was obtained from a human donor with alopecia areata. The sequenced sample consisted of CD4+ T cells sorted from blood. The CDR3 nucleotides are TGCGCCAGCATGAAGGACGGGAACACTGAAGCTTTCTTT. Encoded protein: CASMKDGNTEAFF.